The clone carrying this T cell receptor beta chain was counted ten times or more. Donors were systemically healthy Caucasian individuals from Russia aged roughly 6 to 100 years. This sample is part of a study of blood T cells in healthy people across ages. V lost 10 bases and J lost 7, with 13 bases in between. The CDR3 is 11 amino acids. CDR1 and CDR2 (germline): MDHEN, SYDVKM. PCR was performed a second time for about 7 to 11 cycles using a sample-barcoded 5' primer and a J-beta primer mix. TCRdb itself ran the 5' RACE reads through MiXCR, one entry per CDR3 protein. The sample lists around 900,000 distinct CDR3 sequences, roughly 51% occurring once.

This sequence joins TRBV28 and TRBJ1-2; D is uncertain. The sample taken for sequencing was blood. The origin of this receptor is a woman aged 55 to 70 in good health. CDR3 nucleotides: TGTGCCATCTCGGTTGGGTTTGGCTACACCTTC. This codes for CAISVGFGYTF.